The 22 T cell receptor beta chains below all came from one sample that was sequenced in a study of CD8 T cells in Susac syndrome (dated by TCRdb to about 2019). Preparation of the library involved the immunoSEQ multiplex PCR assay. RNA was extracted using the RNeasy kit, and about 0.45 to 1 microgram was reverse transcribed with random hexamers. The public reads were reanalyzed by TCRdb: fastp trimming at Q25, MiXCR alignment, in-frame beta chains only. Rows with a matching CDR3 protein are joined into one entry that keeps the most common DNA and genes. The sample table records about 190,000 distinct CDR3 sequences; around 93% of these occur just once. 0.16% of the sample goes to the ten largest clones. Sequenced material: CD8+ T cells from PBMCs. These receptors were obtained from a human donor with Susac syndrome.

V is TRBV2 and J is TRBJ2-1, with 13 nucleotides matching TRBD2. CDR1 and CDR2 from the germline V gene are SNHLY and FYNNEI. The CDR3 loop spans 17 amino acids. Trimming at V came to 5 bases and at J to 3 bases, leaving 7 bases not matched to a gene. Written as DNA, the CDR3 is TGTGCCAGCAGTTTCCGCGGACTAGCGGGAGTCTACAATGAGCAGTTCTTC. It is translated as CASSFRGLAGVYNEQFF. Full variable domain (rest looked up from reference TRBV2 and TRBJ2-1): EPEVTQTPSHQVTQMGQEVILRCVPISNHLYFYWYRQILGQKVEFLVSFYNNEISEKSEIFDDQFSVERPDGSNFTLKIRSTKLEDSAMYFCASSFRGLAGVYNEQFFGPGTRLTVL.

The J gene is TRBJ1-2, the V gene TRBV29-1, with D possibly matching TRBD1 (5 bases). In germline, CDR1 is SQVTM, CDR2 ANQGSEA. CDR3 length equals 17 residues. V gave up 1 base and J gave up 0 bases, with 18 bases separating them. CDR3 amino acids: CSVEAYTQDSTNYGYTF. CDR3 nucleotides: TGCAGCGTTGAAGCCTACACCCAAGACAGTACTAACTATGGCTACACCTTC. Filled out from reference TRBV29-1 and TRBJ1-2, the complete variable domain reads SAVISQKPSRDICQRGTSLTIQCQVDSQVTMMFWYRQQPGQSLTLIATANQGSEATYESGFVIDKFPISRPNLTFSTLTVSNMSPEDSSIYLCSVEAYTQDSTNYGYTFGSGTRLTVV.

V gene TRBV29-1 combines with J gene TRBJ2-7; D uncertain. Germline CDR1 and CDR2: SQVTM and ANQGSEA. V lost 4 bases, J lost 2 bases, and 15 bases lay in between. The CDR3 is 14 amino acids. Here the CDR3 DNA reads TGCAGCGTTGTATATCGTGGTGATACCTACGAGCAGTACTTC. This codes for CSVVYRGDTYEQYF.

This chain uses TRBV12-3 or TRBV12-4 with TRBJ2-1, with 9 bases fitting TRBD1. V was clipped by 6 bases and J by 5 bases; unmatched bases: 8. The CDR3 contains 15 residues. The CDR3 DNA is TGTGCCAGCAGAGAGGACAGGGGCGGTCACAATGAGCAGTTCTTC. It encodes CASREDRGGHNEQFF.

This clonotype turned up a few times. The chain uses TRBV6-5 and TRBJ1-5; D gene ambiguous. With 2 bases removed from V and 2 bases from J, the gap between germline ends came to 7 bases. This CDR3 is built from 14 residues. Germline V gives CDR1 MNHEY, CDR2 SVGAGI. CDR3 residues: CASSYGRGNQPQHF. The CDR3 bases are TGTGCCAGCAGTTACGGAAGGGGCAATCAGCCCCAGCATTTT.

The V and J genes are TRBV11-2 and TRBJ2-1, with 9 positions matching TRBD1. After removal of 4 bases from V and 7 bases from J, the junction contained 8 bases not matched to a gene. This CDR3 spans 15 amino acids. The V gene's germline CDR1 is SGHAT and CDR2 FQNNGV. CDR3 region: CASSSETGGLNEQFF. The CDR3 DNA sequence: TGTGCCAGCAGCTCCGAGACAGGGGGTCTAAATGAGCAGTTCTTC. The whole variable domain, remainder taken from reference TRBV11-2 and TRBJ2-1, is EAGVAQSPRYKIIEKRQSVAFWCNPISGHATLYWYQQILGQGPKLLIQFQNNGVVDDSQLPKDRFSAERLKGVDSTLKIQPAKLEDSAVYLCASSSETGGLNEQFFGPGTRLTVL.

The chain is built from TRBV9 and TRBJ1-4; 9 bases agree with TRBD1. The CDR3 spans 14 residues. J gave up 10 bases and V 3 bases, and 7 bases lay outside the gene matches. Per the germline V gene, CDR1 is SGDLS and CDR2 is YYNGEE. DNA of the CDR3: TGTGCCAGCAGCGGCCGGGACAGGGTGGGAAAACTGTTTTTT. Translation gives CASSGRDRVGKLFF.

CDR3 in amino acids: CASKGLPYNEQFF. The CDR3 coding sequence is TGTGCCAGCAAGGGACTGCCGTACAATGAGCAGTTCTTC. The chain employs TRBV6-2 or TRBV6-3 and TRBJ2-1; possible D gene TRBD2, 6 bases. CDR3 length equals 13 residues. Trimming pared 7 bases from V and 4 bases from J, leaving 11 bases between. Germline V CDR1 and CDR2: MNHEY, SVGEGT.

This chain uses TRBV27 with TRBJ2-5; possibly TRBD1 for D (6 bases). The CDR3 consists of 13 residues. CDR1 and CDR2 from the germline V gene are MNHEY and SMNVEV (reference sequence). V was shortened by 7 bases and J by 4 bases, with 13 bases between the two germline ends. Here the CDR3 DNA reads TGTGCCAGCATGTCCAGGGGTGGAGAGACCCAGTACTTC. Protein sequence: CASMSRGGETQYF.

This clonotype was seen only once. This chain joins TRBV5-6 and TRBJ2-7, with D tentatively TRBD2 (5 bases). This CDR3 contains 14 residues. Germline CDR1 is SGHDT and CDR2 is YYEEEE. Trimming left V 0 bases short and J 6 bases short, with 13 bases between. The CDR3 loop is CASSLEEGVSEQYF. As DNA, the CDR3 is TGTGCCAGCAGCTTGGAAGAGGGCGTGAGCGAGCAGTACTTC.

The chain is built from TRBV5-1 and TRBJ1-4, with D maybe TRBD1 (5 bases). The V end was cut by 3 bases, the J end by 2 bases, with 14 bases between. The germline V gene encodes CDR1 SGHRS and CDR2 YFSETQ. This CDR3 is 16 amino acids long. The CDR3 nucleotides are TGCGCCAGCAGCTCGTGGCCGCGGGGGACTAATGAAAAACTGTTTTTT. Its protein product is CASSSWPRGTNEKLFF.

This chain uses TRBV5-1 with TRBJ2-6; D unclear. Germline-derived CDR1 and CDR2 are SGHRS and YFSETQ. The V gene lost 2 bases and the J gene lost 2 bases, with 8 bases spanning the gap. This CDR3 region has 15 residues. The CDR3 nucleotides read TGCGCCAGCAGCTTCTACGGTCCTGGGGCCAACGTCCTGACTTTC. Translated, it gives CASSFYGPGANVLTF.

The V and J genes are TRBV24-1 and TRBJ2-1; unclear D gene. The length of the CDR3 is 16 residues. CDR1 and CDR2 from the germline V gene are KGHDR and SFDVKD. Trimming left V 3 bases short and J 8 bases short, with 19 bases between. The CDR3, as DNA: TGTGCCACCAGTGATCTCCTAGAACCCCGGGTCGATGAGCAGTTCTTC. It codes for CATSDLLEPRVDEQFF.

A single count supports this clonotype. J is TRBJ2-7 and V is TRBV5-1, with D hard to call. This CDR3 region has 13 residues. Trimming took 4 bases from V and 3 from J, leaving 11 bases between them. Per the germline V gene, CDR1 is SGHRS and CDR2 is YFSETQ. CDR3 DNA: TGCGCCAGCAGCGTGACTTCTAGCTACGAGCAGTACTTC. Encoded protein: CASSVTSSYEQYF.

J is TRBJ2-7 and V is TRBV2; D not certain. The germline CDR1 and CDR2 sequences are SNHLY and FYNNEI. Trimming took 4 bases from V and 2 from J, leaving 12 bases between them. The CDR3 runs to 14 residues. The CDR3 loop reads CASSVQGSTYEQYF. CDR3 nucleotides: TGTGCCAGCAGTGTACAAGGCAGCACCTACGAGCAGTACTTC.

V and J are TRBV27 and TRBJ2-1; 7 positions match TRBD1. Looked up from germline, CDR1 is MNHEY and CDR2 is SMNVEV (reference sequence). This CDR3 comprises 13 residues. The trim removed 6 bases at V and 6 bases at J, leaving 5 bases unmatched. The DNA of the CDR3 is TGTGCCAGCAGATTAGCAGGGGGCAATGAGCAGTTCTTC. Translated, it gives CASRLAGGNEQFF.

This chain joins TRBV3-1 and TRBJ2-1, with D perhaps matching TRBD2 (6 bases). CDR3 length: 13 residues. V was cut by 2 bases and J by 8 bases, with 10 bases left in between. Germline V gene data show CDR1 as LGHDT and CDR2 as YNNKEL (reference sequence). CDR3 bases: TGTGCCAGCAGCCAAACGGGAGACGATGAGCAGTTCTTC. Residues: CASSQTGDDEQFF.

J is TRBJ1-5 and V is TRBV6-5, with D possibly TRBD1 on 6 matching bases. CDR3 length equals 13 residues. The V end lost 6 bases, the J end lost 4 bases, and 10 bases lay between the germline ends. Germline V gene sequence: CDR1 MNHEY, CDR2 SVGAGI. The CDR3 region is CASRLTGNQPQHF. The DNA for the CDR3 is TGTGCCAGCAGATTGACAGGAAATCAGCCCCAGCATTTT.

This clonotype was picked up one time. The chain carries TRBV13 and TRBJ1-1; 7 nucleotides align to TRBD1. Germline CDR1 PRHDT, CDR2 FYEKMQ (reference sequence). The CDR3 extends over 14 amino acids. V lost 4 bases to trimming and J lost 3 bases; unmatched junction nucleotides: 5. The CDR3 bases are TGTGCCAGCAGCTCAGAGGGGGCTTACACTGAAGCTTTCTTT. Its protein is CASSSEGAYTEAFF.

The chain links TRBV2 to TRBJ2-3, with a tentative D call TRBD2 (5 bases). The germline V gene has CDR1 SNHLY and CDR2 FYNNEI. V gave up 4 bases and J gave up 5 bases, with 16 bases separating them. This CDR3 region has 15 residues. The CDR3 region has the DNA TGTGCCAGCAGTGGGAGCGGTGCGGTGGGAGATACGCAGTATTTT. Translated: CASSGSGAVGDTQYF.

This clonotype was detected only once. The chain is built from TRBV18 and TRBJ1-5, with D perhaps TRBD1 (5 bases). The CDR3 has 14 residues. Trimming removed 5 bases from V and 7 bases from J, with 15 bases in between. CDR1 and CDR2 from the germline V gene are KGHSH and LQKENI. CDR3 DNA sequence: TGTGCCAGCTCAGGGGCAGTCGATGGCCAGCCCCAGCATTTT. It is translated as CASSGAVDGQPQHF.

The rearrangement joins TRBV5-4 to TRBJ1-2; no firm D call. The CDR3 length is 13 residues. V was pared by 0 bases and J by 8 bases, with 11 bases between. CDR1 and CDR2 (germline): SGHNT, YYREEE (reference sequence). The CDR3: CASSLDQARGYTF. CDR3 DNA sequence: TGTGCCAGCAGCTTGGATCAGGCGAGGGGCTACACCTTC.